These 5 T cell receptor beta chains came from one sample sequenced in a study of T cell clonality in common variable immunodeficiency (dated by TCRdb to the mid-2010s). Libraries were prepared through the immunoSEQ multiplex PCR assay. In TCRdb, the immuneACCESS table is reduced to in-frame sequences with V and J assigned. These tables do not hold every clone; where another copy was compared, an unresolved V gene accounts for under half, and the others remain unexplained. The table shows tens of thousands of clones here, with no singletons. The top ten hold approximately 5.4% of the sample. Sequencing was performed on peripheral blood mononuclear cells. The receptors shown here come from a person aged 18 to 75 in good health.

This clone has a count of ten or more. The read stops 3 residues short of the end of the CDR3; the missing end is completed from the germline J gene. This sequence joins TRBV20-1 and TRBJ2-1; TRBD2 agrees at 10 bases. V lost 2 bases to trimming and J lost 4 bases; unmatched junction nucleotides: 2. This CDR3 has 14 amino acids. Germline values: CDR1 DFQATT, CDR2 SNEGSKA (reference sequence). CDR3 bases read: TGCAGTGCTAGAACTAGCGGGGAATACAATGAG. Translation gives CSARTSGEYNE. The entire CDR3 protein reads CSARTSGEYNEQFF.

This clone was detected many times. Read coverage stops 3 residues before the CDR3 terminus; the germline J gene supplies the remainder. V usage is TRBV5-1 and J usage is TRBJ2-1; D not resolved. V dropped 1 base and J dropped 0 bases, with 8 bases sitting between them. The CDR3 runs 15 residues. Germline assignment: CDR1 SGHRS and CDR2 YFSETQ. The CDR3 bases that were read are TGCGCCAGCAGCTTGCCAGAGAACTCCTACAATGAG. Encoded protein: CASSLPENSYNE. The entire CDR3 protein reads CASSLPENSYNEQFF.

This clone was observed a handful of times. Relative to the germline gene, one junction end is altered; a read error may explain this. Additional DNA sequences in this sample encode the identical CDR3. The chain's CDR3 is CASSSQGGTGNTIYF. The sequenced part of the CDR3 DNA is TGCGCCAGCAGCTCCCAAGGGGGTACTGGAAACACT. The V call is TRBV5-1, the J call TRBJ1-3, with a weak D call TRBD1 (6 bases). The observed sequence ends 3 residues before the CDR3 terminus, with the missing tail filled in from the germline J gene. The CDR3 sequence is 15 residues long. The germline gives CDR1 SGHRS, CDR2 YFSETQ.

Worth noting for this clone: The read ends 3 residues before the CDR3 terminus; that terminus is restored from the germline J gene. The V call is TRBV7-9, the J call TRBJ1-5; D remains unclear. V gave up 5 bases and J gave up 3 bases, with 5 bases separating them. The CDR3 spans 12 residues. Germline CDR1 is SEHNR and CDR2 is FQNEAQ (reference sequence). This CDR3 is CASSQDNQPQHF. The part of the CDR3 DNA that was read is TGTGCCAGCAGCCAGGACAATCAGCCC.

The sample holds many counts of this clone. The read comes to an end 3 residues before the CDR3 does, leaving the germline J gene to fill in the end. V and J are TRBV30 and TRBJ2-1, with 8 bases lining up with TRBD2. With V trimmed by 0 bases and J by 8 bases, 15 bases remained unmatched. Germline CDR1 is GTSNPN and CDR2 is SVGIG (reference sequence). This CDR3 has 17 residues. The sequenced part of the CDR3 DNA is TGTGCCTGGAGTGTACCCACCGGTTCGAAGCGGGAGCATGAG. Amino acids: CAWSVPTGSKREHE. In full, the CDR3 reads CAWSVPTGSKREHEQFF.